Following are 21 T cell receptor beta chains from one sample sequenced in a study of blood T cell repertoires in COVID-19. The repertoire was sequenced with immunoSEQ multiplex PCR; TCRdb's copy has only in-frame clones and lacks some. This table has about 210,000 clones, just over 85% appearing once. The sample was PBMCs or T cells enriched from blood (not recorded which). The receptors here all came from a middle-aged woman with acute COVID-19.

This clone was recorded once. V gene TRBV14 combines with J gene TRBJ2-2, with D perhaps TRBD1 (6 bases). The CDR3 is 16 amino acids. Trimming removed 4 bases from V and 4 bases from J, with 16 bases in between. Germline CDR1 and CDR2: SGHDN and FVKESK. The CDR3 loop is CASSLNRVRGTGELFF. The CDR3 nucleotides are TGTGCCAGCAGCCTCAACAGGGTTCGAGGCACCGGGGAGCTGTTTTTT. Full variable domain (missing parts from reference TRBV14 and TRBJ2-2): EAGVTQFPSHSVIEKGQTVTLRCDPISGHDNLYWYRRVMGKEIKFLLHFVKESKQDESGMPNNRFLAERTGGTYSTLKVQPAELEDSGVYFCASSLNRVRGTGELFFGEGSRLTVL.

The rearrangement links TRBV27 to TRBJ2-7, with 12 bases matching TRBD2. The CDR3 has 15 residues. Germline CDR1 MNHEY, CDR2 SMNVEV (reference sequence). With 5 bases clipped from V and 6 bases from J, the junction kept 8 bases outside the gene matches. The CDR3 is CASSQGTSGQFEQYF. The CDR3, as DNA: TGTGCCAGCAGTCAGGGGACTAGCGGGCAATTCGAGCAGTACTTC.

This chain uses TRBV27 with TRBJ2-7, with 7 bases that match TRBD1. V shed 6 bases, J shed 3 bases, and the junction held 14 bases outside the gene matches. This CDR3 comprises 16 residues. Per the germline V gene, CDR1 is MNHEY and CDR2 is SMNVEV (reference sequence). The CDR3 region is CASRPSGTDSLYEQYF. CDR3 DNA: TGTGCCAGCAGACCATCCGGGACAGACTCCCTCTACGAGCAGTACTTC.

This clone was seen a few times. The chain is built from TRBV4-3 and TRBJ1-2, with D maybe TRBD1 (6 bases). This CDR3 contains 15 residues. V shed 6 bases and J shed 2 bases, with 16 bases lying between them. Germline CDR1 LGHNA, CDR2 YSLEER. DNA for the CDR3: TGCGCCAGCAGTGAGGCAGGGGCCCTAAACTATGGCTACACCTTC. Amino acids: CASSEAGALNYGYTF.

The CDR3 protein is CASSSGLNTEAFF. DNA of the CDR3: TGTGCCAGCAGTTCAGGGTTGAACACTGAAGCTTTCTTT. This chain connects TRBV28 to TRBJ1-1, with a weak D call TRBD1 (5 bases). Germline V gene data show CDR1 as MDHEN and CDR2 as SYDVKM. The CDR3 sequence is 13 residues long. V gave up 4 bases and J gave up 0 bases, with 6 bases separating them.

The chain combines TRBV28 with TRBJ1-3; D is ambiguous. This CDR3 contains 15 residues. Between the trimmed V and J ends, which lost 3 bases and 4 bases, there was a span of 13 bases. Germline lookup yields CDR1 MDHEN and CDR2 SYDVKM. CDR3 amino acids: CASSFARAGGNTIYF. Here the CDR3 DNA reads TGTGCCAGCAGTTTTGCAAGGGCGGGCGGAAACACCATATATTTT.

V is TRBV18 and J is TRBJ2-3, with 12 bases that match TRBD1. Germline CDR1 is KGHSH and CDR2 is LQKENI. The ends lost 2 bases at V and 2 bases at J; junction bases unmatched: 2. This CDR3 is 16 amino acids long. The CDR3 spells CASSPWGQGATDTQYF. The CDR3 coding sequence is TGTGCCAGCTCACCATGGGGACAGGGGGCCACAGATACGCAGTATTTT.

V and J are TRBV6-5 and TRBJ1-1; D is uncertain. Germline V gene lookup returns CDR1 MNHEY and CDR2 SVGAGI. The CDR3 spans 13 residues. Trimming took off 7 bases at V and 1 base at J, with 10 bases between the two ends. The CDR3 DNA follows: TGTGCCAGCAATCTGGCGGGGAACACTGAAGCTTTCTTT. Its protein is CASNLAGNTEAFF.

The gene calls are TRBV12-3 or TRBV12-4 and TRBJ2-7; TRBD2 matches at 7 bases. This CDR3 is built from 12 residues. The trim removed 6 bases at V and 9 bases at J, leaving 8 bases unmatched. CDR3 sequence (DNA): TGTGCCAGCAGCACCGGGGGGATCGGGCAGTACTTC. Protein product: CASSTGGIGQYF.

The CDR3 region has the DNA TGTGCCAGCAAACTAACAGGCATAAATTCACCCCTCCACTTT. Amino acid sequence: CASKLTGINSPLHF. This rearrangement joins TRBV27 to TRBJ1-6; the D gene is possibly TRBD1 (5 bases). Germline CDR1 is MNHEY and CDR2 is SMNVEV (reference sequence). V was shortened by 7 bases and J by 7 bases, with 14 bases between the two germline ends. This CDR3 spans 14 amino acids.

The chain has TRBV5-1 and TRBJ2-3, with D tentatively TRBD2 (6 bases). Trimming took off 2 bases at V and 2 bases at J, with 9 bases between the two ends. This CDR3 has 14 amino acids. CDR1 and CDR2 (germline): SGHRS, YFSETQ. CDR3: CASSFSSDTDTQYF. For the CDR3, the DNA is TGCGCCAGCAGCTTCTCTAGCGACACAGATACGCAGTATTTT.

V and J are TRBV3-1 (or the pseudogene TRBV3-2) and TRBJ1-5; D ambiguous. CDR1 and CDR2 (germline): LGHDT, YNNKEL (reference sequence). Between the trimmed V and J ends, which lost 1 base and 5 bases, there was a span of 6 bases. The CDR3 totals 13 residues. This chain's CDR3 is CASSQAQYQPQHF. The CDR3 DNA follows: TGTGCCAGCAGCCAAGCACAATATCAGCCCCAGCATTTT.

The chain joins TRBV24-1 to TRBJ2-1; D perhaps matches TRBD2 (6 bases). Trimming pared 7 bases from V and 1 base from J, leaving 7 bases between. CDR1 is KGHDR, CDR2 SFDVKD, per germline. CDR3 length: 13 residues. Here the CDR3 DNA reads TGTGCCACCAGCGGGAGTTCCTACAATGAGCAGTTCTTC. This encodes CATSGSSYNEQFF.

The rearrangement joins TRBV28 to TRBJ2-3; 7 positions match TRBD1. CDR3 length: 15 amino acids. Germline V gives CDR1 MDHEN, CDR2 SYDVKM. V lost 7 bases to trimming and J lost 4 bases; unmatched junction nucleotides: 11. In DNA, the CDR3 is TGTGCCAGCAACGACAGGGACGACCTTGCAGATACGCAGTATTTT. This codes for CASNDRDDLADTQYF.

The CDR3 sequence is CASSLAGLQETQYF. DNA for the CDR3: TGTGCCAGCAGCTTAGCGGGACTTCAAGAGACCCAGTACTTC. V and J are TRBV7-9 and TRBJ2-5; possible D gene TRBD2, 6 bases. This CDR3 has 14 residues. The germline V gene has CDR1 SEHNR and CDR2 FQNEAQ (reference sequence). Trimming stripped 0 bases from V and 2 bases from J, with 7 bases between.

This clone appeared a single time. This rearrangement joins TRBV7-9 to TRBJ1-2; D unclear. CDR1 is SEHNR and CDR2 is FQNEAQ in the germline V gene (reference sequence). There are 13 residues in the CDR3. V gave up 4 bases and J gave up 8 bases, with 14 bases separating them. CDR3 DNA: TGTGCCAGCAGCTCCGACACTCGTGGAGGCTACACCTTC. Translation gives CASSSDTRGGYTF. Full variable domain (outside the CDR3, taken from reference TRBV7-9 and TRBJ1-2): DTGVSQNPRHKITKRGQNVTFRCDPISEHNRLYWYRQTLGQGPEFLTYFQNEAQLEKSRLLSDRFSAERPKGSFSTLEIQRTEQGDSAMYLCASSSDTRGGYTFGSGTRLTVV.

This clone was found once. The chain is built from TRBV3-1 (or the pseudogene TRBV3-2) and TRBJ1-3; tentatively, D is TRBD1 (5 bases). Looked up from germline, CDR1 is LGHDT and CDR2 is YNNKEL (reference sequence). V was pared by 3 bases and J by 4 bases, with 10 bases between. The CDR3 totals 14 residues. The CDR3 nucleotides are TGTGCCAGCAGCCAGCAGGGTGGAGGAAACACCATATATTTT. It translates to CASSQQGGGNTIYF.

The rearrangement uses TRBV5-1 and TRBJ1-3; 9 bases map to TRBD1. The CDR3 loop spans 16 amino acids. V was clipped by 0 bases and J by 2 bases; unmatched bases: 3. Germline V CDR1 and CDR2: SGHRS, YFSETQ. The CDR3 loop is CASSLEGQGTGNTIYF. CDR3 coding DNA: TGCGCCAGCAGCTTGGAGGGACAGGGCACTGGAAACACCATATATTTT.

CDR3: CASSPRTGGNTEAFF. In DNA form, the CDR3 reads TGTGCCAGCAGCCCAAGAACAGGGGGGAACACTGAAGCTTTCTTT. The chain has TRBV14 and TRBJ1-1; TRBD1 agrees at 8 bases. The germline V gene has CDR1 SGHDN and CDR2 FVKESK. The CDR3 is made up of 15 amino acids. The V segment lost 4 bases and the J segment 1 base; nucleotides outside the gene matches: 5.

This clone was observed a handful of times. The CDR3 loop reads CASSPGQGGTYEQYF. CDR3 sequence (DNA): TGTGCCAGTAGTCCTGGACAGGGAGGGACCTACGAGCAGTACTTC. This chain links TRBV19 with TRBJ2-7; tentative D call: TRBD1 (8 bases). The CDR3 spans 15 residues. Per germline, CDR1 LNHDA and CDR2 SQIVND (reference sequence). Trimming removed 5 bases from V and 2 bases from J, with 16 bases in between. Full variable domain (remainder filled in from reference TRBV19 and TRBJ2-7): DGGITQSPKYLFRKEGQNVTLSCEQNLNHDAMYWYRQDPGQGLRLIYYSQIVNDFQKGDIAEGYSVSREKKESFPLTVTSAQKNPTAFYLCASSPGQGGTYEQYFGPGTRLTVT.

This clone showed up just a few times. This rearrangement joins TRBV28 to TRBJ1-6, with TRBD1 matching 7 bases. This CDR3 contains 13 residues. The germline V gene has CDR1 MDHEN and CDR2 SYDVKM. V lost 5 bases and J lost 14; bases outside the gene matches: 9. CDR3 DNA: TGTGCCAGCAGTAGGACAGGCTCTATGGCCCTCCACTTT. It is translated as CASSRTGSMALHF.